The text below deals with one T cell receptor (beta chain). As processed by the authors: Amplified reference gene primers provided the basis for estimating nucleated cell counts. TCRdb keeps only in-frame clones here, not all; method: immunoSEQ multiplex PCR. V and J calls and clone size are copied from that table; D and trimming were computed from the DNA. The sample holds about 320,000 clones, about 86% seen once. The data originate from a study of blood T cell repertoires in COVID-19. Background on the study: Collection of acute and convalescent COVID-19 samples took place in the United States, Italy and Spain. PBMCs, B-cell-depleted T cells, or T cells provided the cDNA or gDNA that made up the material.

Germline values: CDR1 SGHTA, CDR2 FQGNSA. The J segment lost 4 bases and the V segment lost 5 bases, leaving 6 bases of the junction unmatched. The CDR3 is made up of 14 amino acids. The sample comprised peripheral blood. This chain joins TRBV7-2 and TRBJ2-7; 9 positions agree with TRBD1. This clonotype was obtained from a woman aged 45-59 years with acute or convalescent COVID-19. CDR3 DNA sequence: TGTGCCAGCAGCACACAGGGGGCGGGGTACGAGCAGTACTTC. Its protein is CASSTQGAGYEQYF.